This T cell receptor (beta chain) is from a study of early T cells in non-severe SARS-CoV-2 infection. V lost 5 bases and J lost 9, with 14 bases in between. The CDR3 consists of 13 residues. Germline V gene lookup returns CDR1 SGHAT and CDR2 FQNNGV. TCRdb called the 5' RACE reads again in MiXCR, with one record for every CDR3 protein. Of some 18,000 distinct CDR3 sequences in the sample, approximately 6.2% were seen once. Many counts were recorded for this clonotype. The chain uses TRBV11-2 and TRBJ2-4; weak D call: TRBD2 (5 bases). The sequencing sample was made of whole blood. The clonotype was recovered from an adult who was a healthcare worker with PCR-confirmed SARS-CoV-2 infection or an uninfected control (not recorded which). Here the CDR3 reads CASSPRREGIQYF. CDR3 sequence (DNA): TGTGCCAGCAGCCCACGCCGTGAGGGCATTCAGTACTTC. Together with reference TRBV11-2 and TRBJ2-4, the CDR3 gives the full variable domain: EAGVAQSPRYKIIEKRQSVAFWCNPISGHATLYWYQQILGQGPKLLIQFQNNGVVDDSQLPKDRFSAERLKGVDSTLKIQPAKLEDSAVYLCASSPRREGIQYFGAGTRLSVL.